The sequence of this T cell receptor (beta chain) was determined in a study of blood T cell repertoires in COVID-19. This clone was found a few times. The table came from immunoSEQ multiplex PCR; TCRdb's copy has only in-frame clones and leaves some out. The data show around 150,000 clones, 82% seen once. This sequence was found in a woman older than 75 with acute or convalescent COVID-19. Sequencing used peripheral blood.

The CDR3 nucleotides are TGTGCCAGCAGCGCCTCTCCTGATTCACCCCTCCACTTT. Its translation: CASSASPDSPLHF. The chain links TRBV9 to TRBJ1-6; D not certain. Per germline, CDR1 SGDLS and CDR2 YYNGEE. The CDR3 consists of 13 residues. Between the trimmed V and J ends, which lost 3 bases and 8 bases, there was a span of 9 bases.